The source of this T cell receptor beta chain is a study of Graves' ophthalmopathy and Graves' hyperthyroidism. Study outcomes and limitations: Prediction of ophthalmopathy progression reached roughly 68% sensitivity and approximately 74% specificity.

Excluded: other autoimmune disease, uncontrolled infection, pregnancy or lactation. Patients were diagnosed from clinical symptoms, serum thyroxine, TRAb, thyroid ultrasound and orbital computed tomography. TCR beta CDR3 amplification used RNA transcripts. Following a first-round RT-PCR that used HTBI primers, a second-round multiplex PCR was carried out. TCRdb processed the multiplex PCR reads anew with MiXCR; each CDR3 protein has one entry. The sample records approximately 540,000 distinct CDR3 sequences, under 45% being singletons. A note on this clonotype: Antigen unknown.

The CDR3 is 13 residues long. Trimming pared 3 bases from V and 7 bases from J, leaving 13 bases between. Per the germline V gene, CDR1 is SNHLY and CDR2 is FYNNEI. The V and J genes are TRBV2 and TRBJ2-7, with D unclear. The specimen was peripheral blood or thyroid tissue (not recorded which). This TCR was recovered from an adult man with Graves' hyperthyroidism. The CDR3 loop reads CASSERIGLEQYF. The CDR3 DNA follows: TGTGCCAGCAGTGAGAGGATAGGGCTAGAGCAGTACTTC.